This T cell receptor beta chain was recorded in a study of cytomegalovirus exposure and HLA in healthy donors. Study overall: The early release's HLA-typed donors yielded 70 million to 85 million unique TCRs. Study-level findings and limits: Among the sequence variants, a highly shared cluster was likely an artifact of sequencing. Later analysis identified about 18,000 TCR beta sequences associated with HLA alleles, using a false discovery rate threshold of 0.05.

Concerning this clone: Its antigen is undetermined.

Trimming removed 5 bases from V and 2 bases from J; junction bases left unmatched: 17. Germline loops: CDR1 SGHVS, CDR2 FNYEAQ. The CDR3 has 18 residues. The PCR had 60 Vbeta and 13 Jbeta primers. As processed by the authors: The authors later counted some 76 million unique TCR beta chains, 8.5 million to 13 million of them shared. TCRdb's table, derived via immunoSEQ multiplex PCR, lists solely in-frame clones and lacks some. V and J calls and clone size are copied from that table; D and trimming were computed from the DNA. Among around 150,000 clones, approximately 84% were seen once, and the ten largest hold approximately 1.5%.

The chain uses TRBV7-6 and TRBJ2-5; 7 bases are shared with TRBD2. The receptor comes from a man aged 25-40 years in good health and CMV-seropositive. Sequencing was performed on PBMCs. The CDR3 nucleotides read TGTGCCAGCAGCCCCCATCCCCCTCTTTGGGGGGGACAAGAGACCCAGTACTTC. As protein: CASSPHPPLWGGQETQYF. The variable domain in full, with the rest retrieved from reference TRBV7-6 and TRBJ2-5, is GAGVSQSPRYKVTKRGQDVALRCDPISGHVSLYWYRQALGQGPEFLTYFNYEAQQDKSGLPNDRFSAERPEGSISTLTIQRTEQRDSAMYRCASSPHPPLWGGQETQYFGPGTRLLVL.